These 6 T cell receptor beta chains were sequenced from one sample in a study of prognosis after radiotherapy for stage I lung cancer. The study amplified the TCR beta CDR3 region from genomic DNA. This amplification was carried out by two rounds of multiplex PCR. For every TRBV and TRBJ gene, a specific primer was used in first-round PCR. MiXCR, run by TCRdb on the multiplex PCR reads, gives a single entry per CDR3 protein. The sample consists of around 20,000 distinct CDR3 sequences, approximately 39% of them appearing once. The material was PBMCs, obtained before or after stereotactic body radiation therapy (not recorded which). Receptor source: a donor aged 50 or older with non-small cell lung cancer.

In regard to this clonotype: The junction departs from germline at one end; a sequencing error may be responsible. This chain joins TRBV25-1 and TRBJ2-2; perhaps TRBD2 as D (5 bases). Germline V gene data show CDR1 as MGHDK and CDR2 as SYGVNS. The length of the CDR3 is 15 residues. In DNA form, the CDR3 reads TGTGCCAGCAGTGAAACACAAGACCACACCGGGGAGCTGTTCTTT. Amino acids: CASSETQDHTGELFF.

This clonotype occurred many times. This chain connects TRBV5-6 to TRBJ1-6; no definite D call. The germline V gene has CDR1 SGHDT and CDR2 YYEEEE. V was pared by 5 bases and J by 7 bases, with 13 bases between. The CDR3 is 14 amino acids. CDR3 nucleotides: TGTGCCAGCAGTTTATCAGGAGGAAATTCACCCCTCCACTTT. This codes for CASSLSGGNSPLHF.

As regards this clonotype: Sequence at one end of the junction differs from germline and may be a read error. This chain joins TRBV6-4 and TRBJ2-3; 10 bases are shared with TRBD2. The CDR3 totals 17 residues. Germline V gene data show CDR1 as MRHNA and CDR2 as SNTAGT. CDR3 sequence reads: CIPSWLAGEGVTDTQYF. The CDR3 nucleotides read TGTATCCCCTCGTGGCTAGCGGGAGAGGGAGTCACAGATACTCAGTATTTT.

This clonotype was observed many times. The CDR3: CASSDSGTSGGRGSYNEQFF. The CDR3 region has the DNA TGTGCCAGCAGTGACTCGGGGACTAGCGGGGGGAGGGGCTCCTACAATGAGCAGTTCTTC. The chain couples TRBV2 to TRBJ2-1; 15 bases are shared with TRBD2. V lost 3 bases to trimming and J lost 0 bases; unmatched junction nucleotides: 9. Germline V gives CDR1 SNHLY, CDR2 FYNNEI. The CDR3 has 20 amino acids.

This clonotype was found many times. J is TRBJ1-5 and V is TRBV28; maybe TRBD1 (6 bases). The germline V gene encodes CDR1 MDHEN and CDR2 SYDVKM. V lost 4 bases to trimming and J lost 7 bases, with 14 bases between them. There are 14 residues in the CDR3. The CDR3 here is CASSSYRDGQPQHF. CDR3 coding DNA: TGTGCCAGCAGTTCCTACAGGGACGGACAGCCCCAGCATTTT.

This clonotype was counted many times. The chain employs TRBV11-3 and TRBJ2-7, with D maybe TRBD2 (6 bases). The V and J ends lost 5 bases and 0 bases respectively, with 11 bases between them. The germline V gene encodes CDR1 SGHNT and CDR2 YENEEA. The CDR3 loop spans 14 amino acids. CDR3 protein: CASSLPGASYEQYF. The CDR3 DNA reads TGTGCCAGCAGCCTGCCGGGAGCCTCCTACGAGCAGTACTTC. The entire variable domain, with the rest obtained from reference TRBV11-3 and TRBJ2-7, is as follows: EAGVVQSPRYKIIEKKQPVAFWCNPISGHNTLYWYLQNLGQGPELLIRYENEEAVDDSQLPKDRFSAERLKGVDSTLKIQPAELGDSAVYLCASSLPGASYEQYFGPGTRLTVT.